This passage covers 15 T cell receptor beta chains from one sample sequenced in a study of CD8 T cells in Susac syndrome. An input of about 0.45 to 1 ug of RNA was subjected to reverse transcription using random hexamers. TCRdb passed the immunoSEQ multiplex PCR reads through MiXCR, listing each CDR3 protein once. Of about 47,000 distinct CDR3 sequences in the sample, about 91% were seen once. Sequencing was carried out using CD8+ T cells from PBMCs. Every receptor here comes from a human donor in good health.

The V and J genes are TRBV7-9 and TRBJ2-7, with TRBD2 matching 11 bases. CDR1 SEHNR and CDR2 FQNEAQ come from the germline V gene (reference sequence). This CDR3 comprises 14 residues. Trimming cost V 5 bases and J 5 bases; bases outside gene matches: 5. CDR3 protein: CASSVTSGMNEQYF. The CDR3 DNA follows: TGTGCCAGCAGCGTGACTAGCGGGATGAACGAGCAGTACTTC.

V is TRBV18 and J is TRBJ2-7, with D perhaps matching TRBD1 (7 bases). The V end lost 2 bases, the J end lost 4 bases, and 12 bases lay between the germline ends. This CDR3 is built from 14 residues. Germline lookup yields CDR1 KGHSH and CDR2 LQKENI. CDR3 DNA: TGTGCCAGCTCACCATCGACAGGGAGGTACGAGCAGTACTTC. Residues: CASSPSTGRYEQYF.

The chain joins TRBV19 to TRBJ2-5; D is possibly TRBD1 (6 bases). Per germline, CDR1 LNHDA and CDR2 SQIVND (reference sequence). This CDR3 has 15 amino acids. With 3 bases removed from V and 2 bases from J, the gap between germline ends came to 13 bases. The CDR3 DNA sequence: TGTGCCAGTAGTATTGCAGGGGCGAAACAAGAGACCCAGTACTTC. This gives the protein CASSIAGAKQETQYF.

The CDR3 loop is CASSLVFEANTEAFF. CDR3 DNA sequence: TGTGCCAGCAGCTTAGTTTTTGAGGCGAACACTGAAGCTTTCTTT. This chain joins TRBV7-9 and TRBJ1-1; no clear D gene. This CDR3 is 15 amino acids long. Germline assignment: CDR1 SEHNR and CDR2 FQNEAQ (reference sequence). V shed 1 base and J shed 1 base, with 10 bases lying between them.

For the CDR3, the DNA is TGTGCCAGTAGTCTAAGGACAGGGGCGATCACCGGGGAGCTGTTTTTT. Translated, it gives CASSLRTGAITGELFF. V usage is TRBV19 and J usage is TRBJ2-2; 9 bases agree with TRBD1. The CDR3 sequence is 16 residues long. V gave up 5 bases and J gave up 4 bases; unmatched junction bases: 8. Per germline, CDR1 LNHDA and CDR2 SQIVND (reference sequence).

The chain carries TRBV5-6 and TRBJ1-1; D is uncertain. CDR3 length: 14 residues. CDR1 SGHDT and CDR2 YYEEEE come from the germline V gene. Trimming stripped 0 bases from V and 3 bases from J, with 9 bases between. CDR3 region: CASSLALEDTEAFF. CDR3 nucleotide sequence: TGTGCCAGCAGCTTGGCATTGGAGGACACTGAAGCTTTCTTT.

The chain employs TRBV20-1 and TRBJ2-7; 7 nucleotides align to TRBD2. The V gene's germline CDR1 is DFQATT and CDR2 SNEGSKA (reference sequence). CDR3 length: 15 residues. V lost 0 bases, J lost 2 bases, and 7 bases stayed unmatched. CDR3 DNA: TGCAGTGCTAGAGAGAGGGAGGGCGAGACCTACGAGCAGTACTTC. Translated, it gives CSAREREGETYEQYF.

V usage is TRBV7-6 and J usage is TRBJ2-7; D gene uncertain. The germline V and J ends were trimmed by 5 bases and 4 bases, with 9 bases remaining between them. This CDR3 region has 12 residues. Germline V lookup: CDR1 SGHVS, CDR2 FNYEAQ. The CDR3 is CASSQTPYEQYF. CDR3 in DNA: TGTGCCAGCAGCCAGACACCGTACGAGCAGTACTTC. The full variable domain, with the rest looked up from reference TRBV7-6 and TRBJ2-7, is GAGVSQSPRYKVTKRGQDVALRCDPISGHVSLYWYRQALGQGPEFLTYFNYEAQQDKSGLPNDRFSAERPEGSISTLTIQRTEQRDSAMYRCASSQTPYEQYFGPGTRLTVT.

The V and J genes are TRBV4-1 and TRBJ2-1; D may be TRBD1 or TRBD2 (6 bases each). V lost 0 bases, J lost 2 bases, and 14 bases lay in between. Germline lookup yields CDR1 MGHRA and CDR2 YSYEKL. CDR3 length equals 17 residues. CDR3 sequence: CASSQDRGVSTYNEQFF. The CDR3 bases are TGCGCCAGCAGCCAAGATAGGGGGGTCAGTACCTACAATGAGCAGTTCTTC.

The rearrangement uses TRBV7-9 and TRBJ1-4; possibly TRBD1 for D (5 bases). This CDR3 contains 18 residues. Germline-derived CDR1 and CDR2 are SEHNR and FQNEAQ (reference sequence). V lost 5 bases and J lost 0, with 19 bases in between. CDR3 nucleotides: TGTGCCAGCAGCGACCCCGGTAATGGGGCTCCAACTAATGAAAAACTGTTTTTT. Its translation: CASSDPGNGAPTNEKLFF.

This clonotype came up a few times. The rearrangement joins TRBV29-1 to TRBJ2-5, with 7 nucleotides matching TRBD2. CDR1 is SQVTM and CDR2 is ANQGSEA in the germline V gene. The V and J ends lost 4 bases and 3 bases, in that order; junction bases with no gene match: 14. This CDR3 spans 16 amino acids. The CDR3 is CSVVPLFLADEETQYF. The CDR3 DNA follows: TGCAGCGTTGTTCCCCTATTTCTAGCGGACGAAGAGACCCAGTACTTC.

This clonotype was recorded only once. The V call is TRBV5-1, the J call TRBJ2-7; D remains ambiguous. The CDR3 is made up of 13 amino acids. Germline loops: CDR1 SGHRS, CDR2 YFSETQ. Trimming removed 3 bases from V and 0 bases from J, with 7 bases in between. The CDR3 here is CASSWGYSYEQYF. CDR3 DNA: TGCGCCAGCAGCTGGGGTTACTCCTACGAGCAGTACTTC.

The chain recombines TRBV29-1 with TRBJ1-1, with D uncertain. Germline loops: CDR1 SQVTM, CDR2 ANQGSEA. Trimming removed 4 bases at V and 1 base at J, with 7 bases between. This CDR3 spans 12 amino acids. DNA of the CDR3: TGCAGCGTTGCGGCAGGGAACACTGAAGCTTTCTTT. This gives the protein CSVAAGNTEAFF.

The rearrangement joins TRBV20-1 to TRBJ2-1; TRBD1 or TRBD2 may be the D gene (5 bases each). Germline-derived CDR1 and CDR2 are DFQATT and SNEGSKA (reference sequence). Trimming left V 6 bases short and J 1 base short, with 13 bases between. CDR3 size: 14 residues. In DNA form, the CDR3 reads TGCAGTGCGTCCGAGGGGATGTCCTACAATGAGCAGTTCTTC. Translated, it gives CSASEGMSYNEQFF.

The chain recombines TRBV20-1 with TRBJ2-7, with a tentative D call TRBD2 (5 bases). Germline V gene data show CDR1 as DFQATT and CDR2 as SNEGSKA (reference sequence). The CDR3 covers 13 residues. Trimming took 1 base from V and 3 from J, leaving 10 bases between them. In DNA form, the CDR3 reads TGCAGTGCTAGAGCTGGAGGTATCTACGAGCAGTACTTC. Amino acid sequence: CSARAGGIYEQYF.